The source of this T cell receptor (beta chain) is a study of blood T cell repertoires in COVID-19. For the study at large: COVID-19 samples collected from the United States, Italy and Spain covered acute and convalescent phases.

This CDR3 region has 11 residues. V was pared by 6 bases and J by 7 bases, with 10 bases between. TCRdb's table, derived via immunoSEQ multiplex PCR, lists solely in-frame clones and lacks some. The table records under 300,000 clones, roughly 88% of them present only once. The source is a woman aged 65 to 85 with acute or convalescent COVID-19. The sequencing sample was made of peripheral blood. This rearrangement joins TRBV12-3 or TRBV12-4 to TRBJ2-7, with a tentative D call TRBD2 (6 bases). CDR3 sequence reads: CASSSGTEQYF. CDR3 bases: TGTGCCAGCAGCTCTGGGACTGAGCAGTACTTC.